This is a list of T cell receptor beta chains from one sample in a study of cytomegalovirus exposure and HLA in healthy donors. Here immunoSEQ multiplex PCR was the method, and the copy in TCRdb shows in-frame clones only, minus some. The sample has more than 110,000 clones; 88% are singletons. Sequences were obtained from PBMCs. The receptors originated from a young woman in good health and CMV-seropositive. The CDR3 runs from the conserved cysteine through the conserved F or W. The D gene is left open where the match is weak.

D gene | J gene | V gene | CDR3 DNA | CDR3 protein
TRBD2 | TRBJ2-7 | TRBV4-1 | TGCGCCAGCAGCCGTTCCGGCCGGGGACTAGCGGGTGACGAGCAGTACTTC | CASSRSGRGLAGDEQYF
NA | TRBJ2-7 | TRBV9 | TGTGCCAGCAGCGTAGAGGTCAGGGGCCGGGCCGAGCAGTACTTC | CASSVEVRGRAEQYF
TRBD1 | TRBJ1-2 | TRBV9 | TGTGCCAGCAGCGGATGGGGACAGGGGGATTTCTATGGCTACACCTTC | CASSGWGQGDFYGYTF
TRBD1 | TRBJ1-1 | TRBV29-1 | TGCAGCGTTGGACAGGGCCGAGGGACTGAAGCTTTCTTT | CSVGQGRGTEAFF
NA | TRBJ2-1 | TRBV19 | TGTGCCAGTAGTATAGGGCTAGCGCTGAGCTCCTACAATGAGCAGTTCTTC | CASSIGLALSSYNEQFF
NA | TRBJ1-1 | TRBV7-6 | TGTGCCAGCAGCTTAGACGTACAGAACCCTACTGAAGCTTTCTTT | CASSLDVQNPTEAFF
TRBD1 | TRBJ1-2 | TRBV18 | TGTGCCAGCTCACCTCTCTCAACCGGGACAGGGGGGCGAAACTTC | CASSPLSTGTGGRNF
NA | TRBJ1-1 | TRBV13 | TGTGCCAGCAGCTTAATGGGGCTTCGTGGCAGACTGAACACTGAAGCTTTCTTT | CASSLMGLRGRLNTEAFF
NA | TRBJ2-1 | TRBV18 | TGTGCCAGCTCACTCGGACAGGTGGGGGGAGGCAATGAGCAGTTCTTC | CASSLGQVGGGNEQFF
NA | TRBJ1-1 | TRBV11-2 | TGTGCCAGCAGCTTACACCAGGGTGTAGCTTTCTTT | CASSLHQGVAFF
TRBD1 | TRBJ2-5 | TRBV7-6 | TGTGCCAGCAGCTTACCGGGACAGGGGGCCCAAGAGACCCAGTACTTC | CASSLPGQGAQETQYF